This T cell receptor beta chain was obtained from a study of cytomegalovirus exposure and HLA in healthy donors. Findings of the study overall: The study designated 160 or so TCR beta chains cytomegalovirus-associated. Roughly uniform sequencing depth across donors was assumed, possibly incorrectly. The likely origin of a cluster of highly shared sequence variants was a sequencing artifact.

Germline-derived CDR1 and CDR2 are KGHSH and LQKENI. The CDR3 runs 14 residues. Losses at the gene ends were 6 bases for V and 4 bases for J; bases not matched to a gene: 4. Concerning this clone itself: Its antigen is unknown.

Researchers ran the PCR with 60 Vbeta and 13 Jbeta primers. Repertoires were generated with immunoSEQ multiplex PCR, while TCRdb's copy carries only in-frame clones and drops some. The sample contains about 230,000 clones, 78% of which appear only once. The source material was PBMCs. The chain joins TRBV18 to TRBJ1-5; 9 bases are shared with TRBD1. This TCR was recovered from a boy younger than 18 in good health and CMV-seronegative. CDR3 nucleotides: TGTGCCAGCTCGGACAGGGGAATGAATCAGCCCCAGCATTTT. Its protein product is CASSDRGMNQPQHF.